This TCR beta chain was captured by sequencing in a study of blood T cell repertoires in COVID-19. The method was immunoSEQ multiplex PCR; TCRdb's version includes in-frame clones alone and lacks a portion of them. The sample includes about 380,000 clones, roughly 91% seen only once; the top ten take roughly 1.2%. The TCR comes from a woman between 18 and 30 years old who had recovered from COVID-19. Input material: PBMCs or T cells enriched from blood (not recorded which).

CDR3 in amino acids: CASSPWTGLTNGYTF. The CDR3 nucleotides are TGCGCCAGCAGCCCCTGGACAGGTTTGACTAATGGCTACACCTTC. V is TRBV4-1 and J is TRBJ1-2; 7 bases align to TRBD1. Germline V gene data show CDR1 as MGHRA and CDR2 as YSYEKL. The CDR3 is 15 residues long. Trimming took 4 bases from V and 6 from J; bases not matched to a gene: 11.